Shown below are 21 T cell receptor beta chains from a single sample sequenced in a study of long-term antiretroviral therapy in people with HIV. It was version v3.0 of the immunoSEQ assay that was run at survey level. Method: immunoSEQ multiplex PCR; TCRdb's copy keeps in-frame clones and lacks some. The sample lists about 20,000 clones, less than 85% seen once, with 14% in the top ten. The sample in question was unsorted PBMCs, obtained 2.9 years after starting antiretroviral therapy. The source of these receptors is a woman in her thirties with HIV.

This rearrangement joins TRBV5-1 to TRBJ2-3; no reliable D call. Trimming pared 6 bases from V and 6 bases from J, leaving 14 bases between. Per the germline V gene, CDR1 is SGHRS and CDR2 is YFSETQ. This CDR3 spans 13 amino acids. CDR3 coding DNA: TGCGCCAGCACCTCTGCCGGTTTGGATACGCAGTATTTT. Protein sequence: CASTSAGLDTQYF.

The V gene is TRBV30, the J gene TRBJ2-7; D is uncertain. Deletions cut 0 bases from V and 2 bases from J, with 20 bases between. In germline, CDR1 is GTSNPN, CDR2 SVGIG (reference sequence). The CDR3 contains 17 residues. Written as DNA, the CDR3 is TGTGCCTGGAGTGTACGATCAATTGGGGTTACGACCTACGAGCAGTACTTC. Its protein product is CAWSVRSIGVTTYEQYF.

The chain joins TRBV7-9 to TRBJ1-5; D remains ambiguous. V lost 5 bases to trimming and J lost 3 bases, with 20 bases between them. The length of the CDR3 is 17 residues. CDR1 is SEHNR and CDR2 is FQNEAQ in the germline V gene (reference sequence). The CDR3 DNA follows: TGTGCCAGCAGCACTTCGCTTCGGTCACAGCCCAATCAGCCCCAGCATTTT. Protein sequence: CASSTSLRSQPNQPQHF. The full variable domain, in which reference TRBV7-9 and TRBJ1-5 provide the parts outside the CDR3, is DTGVSQNPRHKITKRGQNVTFRCDPISEHNRLYWYRQTLGQGPEFLTYFQNEAQLEKSRLLSDRFSAERPKGSFSTLEIQRTEQGDSAMYLCASSTSLRSQPNQPQHFGDGTRLSIL.

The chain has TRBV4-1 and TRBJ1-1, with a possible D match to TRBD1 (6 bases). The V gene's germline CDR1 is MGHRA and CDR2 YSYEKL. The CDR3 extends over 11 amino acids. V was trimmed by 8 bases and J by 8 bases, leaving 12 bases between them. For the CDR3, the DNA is TGCGCCAGCGGGGACACAGGAGAAGCTTTCTTT. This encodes CASGDTGEAFF.

CDR3 coding DNA: TGTGCCAGCAGTTACTCTGGGGGGCTCGGCACTGAAGCTTTCTTT. Its protein product is CASSYSGGLGTEAFF. This chain links TRBV6-6 with TRBJ1-1; D might be TRBD1 (6 bases). The V and J ends lost 0 bases and 4 bases respectively, with 12 bases between them. This CDR3 comprises 15 residues. From germline, CDR1 is MNHNY and CDR2 SVGAGI (reference sequence).

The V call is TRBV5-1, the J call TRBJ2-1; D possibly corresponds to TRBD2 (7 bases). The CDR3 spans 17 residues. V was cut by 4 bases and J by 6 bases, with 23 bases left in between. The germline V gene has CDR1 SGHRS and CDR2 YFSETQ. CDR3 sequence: CASSEGGSAGVANEQFF. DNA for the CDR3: TGCGCCAGCAGCGAGGGGGGGTCGGCAGGGGTCGCCAATGAGCAGTTCTTC.

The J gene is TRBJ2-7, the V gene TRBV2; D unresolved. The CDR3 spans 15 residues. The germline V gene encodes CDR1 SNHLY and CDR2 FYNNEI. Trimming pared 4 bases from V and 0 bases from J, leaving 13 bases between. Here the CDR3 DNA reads TGTGCCAGCAGTGCGGGCAGATTAAGCTCCTACGAGCAGTACGTC. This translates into CASSAGRLSSYEQYV.

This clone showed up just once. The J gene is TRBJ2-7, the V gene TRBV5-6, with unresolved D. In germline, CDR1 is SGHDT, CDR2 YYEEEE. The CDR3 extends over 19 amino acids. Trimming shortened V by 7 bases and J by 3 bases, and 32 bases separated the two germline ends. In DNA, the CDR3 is TGTGCCAGCCTTCCTAACATACGAAGGCTGTTCTGCGTCGTCTACGAGCAGTACGTC. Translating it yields CASLPNIRRLFCVVYEQYV.

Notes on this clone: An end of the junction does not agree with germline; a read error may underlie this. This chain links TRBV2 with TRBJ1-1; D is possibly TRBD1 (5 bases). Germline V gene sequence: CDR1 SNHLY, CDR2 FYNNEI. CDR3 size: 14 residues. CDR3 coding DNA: TGTGCCAGCATTGAAGAGACAGTCAACACTGAAGCTTTCTTT. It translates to CASIEETVNTEAFF.

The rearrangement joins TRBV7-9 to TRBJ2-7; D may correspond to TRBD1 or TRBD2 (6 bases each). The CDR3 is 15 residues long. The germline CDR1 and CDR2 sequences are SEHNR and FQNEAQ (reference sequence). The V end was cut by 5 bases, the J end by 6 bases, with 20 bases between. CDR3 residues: CASSHRWGDTSEQYV. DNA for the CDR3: TGTGCCAGCAGCCACCGTTGGGGGGACACCAGCGAGCAGTACGTC.

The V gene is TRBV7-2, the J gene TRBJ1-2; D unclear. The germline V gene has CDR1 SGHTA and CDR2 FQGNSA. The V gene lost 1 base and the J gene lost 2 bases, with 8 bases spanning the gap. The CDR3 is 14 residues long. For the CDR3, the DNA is TGTGCCAGCAGCTTAGGCGTGGGAAACTATGGCTACACCTTC. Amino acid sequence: CASSLGVGNYGYTF.

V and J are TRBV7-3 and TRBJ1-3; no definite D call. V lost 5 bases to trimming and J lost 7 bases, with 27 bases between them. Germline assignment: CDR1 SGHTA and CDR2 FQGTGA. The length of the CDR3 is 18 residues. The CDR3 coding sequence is TGTGCCAGCAGCCCCGGTGGGTGGCAGATCACTACCGTCAACACCATATATTTT. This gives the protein CASSPGGWQITTVNTIYF.

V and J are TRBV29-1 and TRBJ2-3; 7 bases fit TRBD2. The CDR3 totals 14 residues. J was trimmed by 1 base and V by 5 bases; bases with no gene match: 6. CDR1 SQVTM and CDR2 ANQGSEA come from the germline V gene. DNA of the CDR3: TGCAGCGTTTTTCTGGCGGGGGGCACAGATACGCAGTATTTT. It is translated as CSVFLAGGTDTQYF.

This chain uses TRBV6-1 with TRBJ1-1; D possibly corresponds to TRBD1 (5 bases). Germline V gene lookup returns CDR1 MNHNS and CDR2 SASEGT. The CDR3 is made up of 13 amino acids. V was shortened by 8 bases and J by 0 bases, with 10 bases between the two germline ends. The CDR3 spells CASREGMNTEAFF. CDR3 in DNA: TGTGCCAGCCGGGAGGGGATGAACACTGAAGCTTTCTTT.

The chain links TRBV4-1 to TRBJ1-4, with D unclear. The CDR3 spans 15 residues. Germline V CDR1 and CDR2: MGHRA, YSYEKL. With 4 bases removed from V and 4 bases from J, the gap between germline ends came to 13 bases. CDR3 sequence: CASSPPRSGNEKLFF. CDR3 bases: TGCGCCAGCAGCCCCCCACGGAGTGGTAATGAAAAACTGTTTTTT.

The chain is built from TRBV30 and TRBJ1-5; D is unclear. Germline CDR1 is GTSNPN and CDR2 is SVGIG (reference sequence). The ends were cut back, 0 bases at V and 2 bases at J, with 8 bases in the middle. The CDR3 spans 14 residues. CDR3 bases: TGTGCCTGGAGTGTCTGGGGAGGCAATCAGCCCCAGCATTTT. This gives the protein CAWSVWGGNQPQHF.

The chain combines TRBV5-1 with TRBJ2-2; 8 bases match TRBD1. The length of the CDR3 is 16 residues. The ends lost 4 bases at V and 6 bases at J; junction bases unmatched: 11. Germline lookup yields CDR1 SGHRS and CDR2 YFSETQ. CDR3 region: CASSPDAGGKAGELFF. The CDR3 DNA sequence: TGCGCCAGCAGCCCCGACGCAGGGGGCAAGGCCGGGGAGCTGTTTTTT.

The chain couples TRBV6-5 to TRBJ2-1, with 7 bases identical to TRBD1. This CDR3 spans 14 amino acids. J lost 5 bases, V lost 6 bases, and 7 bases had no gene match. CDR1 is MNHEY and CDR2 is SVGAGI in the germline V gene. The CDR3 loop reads CASRSGQSHNEQFF. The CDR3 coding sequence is TGTGCCAGCAGATCGGGACAGTCACACAATGAGCAGTTCTTC.

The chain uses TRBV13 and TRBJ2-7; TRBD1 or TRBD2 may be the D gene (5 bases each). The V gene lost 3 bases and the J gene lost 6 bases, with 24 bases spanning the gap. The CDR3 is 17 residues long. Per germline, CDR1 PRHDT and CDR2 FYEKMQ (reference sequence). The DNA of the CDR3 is TGTGCCAGCAGCTTGGGGACGAAGGTCTCTACTACTACCGAGCAGTACTTC. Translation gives CASSLGTKVSTTTEQYF. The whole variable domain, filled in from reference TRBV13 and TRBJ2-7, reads AAGVIQSPRHLIKEKRETATLKCYPIPRHDTVYWYQQGPGQDPQFLISFYEKMQSDKGSIPDRFSAQQFSDYHSELNMSSLELGDSALYFCASSLGTKVSTTTEQYFGPGTRLTVT.

CDR3 in amino acids: CASSLAGAYNQPQHF. The CDR3 coding sequence is TGTGCCAGCAGCTTAGCGGGGGCGTACAATCAGCCCCAGCATTTT. The chain couples TRBV7-2 to TRBJ1-5; maybe TRBD1 (6 bases). The CDR3 sequence is 15 residues long. CDR1 and CDR2 from the germline V gene are SGHTA and FQGNSA. V was trimmed by 0 bases and J by 3 bases, leaving 9 bases between them.

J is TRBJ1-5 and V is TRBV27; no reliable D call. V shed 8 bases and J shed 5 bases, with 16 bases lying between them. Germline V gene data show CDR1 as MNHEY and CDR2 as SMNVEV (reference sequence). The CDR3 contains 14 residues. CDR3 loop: CASWSAGEDQPQHF. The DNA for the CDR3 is TGTGCCAGCTGGAGCGCAGGAGAGGATCAGCCCCAGCATTTT.